The 20 T cell receptor beta chains below come from one sample, sequenced in a study of breast tumors, draining lymph nodes, adjacent tissues. Samples came from axillary lymph nodes draining the breast cancer. TCRdb re-derived calls from the multiplex PCR reads in MiXCR, one entry per CDR3 protein. The repertoire holds fewer than 250,000 distinct CDR3 sequences, approximately 29% seen once, with about 1.4% in the top ten. The sequenced sample was axillary lymph node tissue. The receptors here all came from a female donor with breast cancer. Some clones in this sample may be carry-over from other donors' samples.

This clonotype was recorded at least ten times. The chain couples TRBV12-3 or TRBV12-4 to TRBJ2-7; 9 positions match TRBD1. Losses at the gene ends were 3 bases for V and 7 bases for J; bases not matched to a gene: 10. The CDR3 length is 15 residues. CDR3 DNA: TGTGCCAGCAGTTTCGGCGGGACAGGGAGTGAGGAGCAGTACTTC. It translates to CASSFGGTGSEEQYF.

CDR3: CASSLGQPDSYEQYF. For the CDR3, the DNA is TGTGCCAGCAGTCTTGGACAGCCAGATTCCTACGAGCAGTACTTC. J is TRBJ2-7 and V is TRBV6-1; weak D call: TRBD1 (6 bases). The germline V and J ends were trimmed by 5 bases and 1 base, with 15 bases remaining between them. The CDR3 is 15 residues long. Germline V gene lookup returns CDR1 MNHNS and CDR2 SASEGT.

J is TRBJ2-2 and V is TRBV28, with D perhaps TRBD1 or TRBD2 (6 bases each). The CDR3 runs to 15 residues. Per germline, CDR1 MDHEN and CDR2 SYDVKM. The V end lost 1 base, the J end lost 7 bases, and 13 bases lay between the germline ends. CDR3 sequence: CASSLSGGLSGELFF. CDR3 in DNA: TGTGCCAGCAGTTTATCTGGGGGGCTTAGCGGGGAGCTGTTTTTT.

The chain has TRBV19 and TRBJ2-5; 7 nucleotides line up with TRBD2. The CDR3 has 14 residues. After removal of 4 bases from V and 3 bases from J, the junction contained 5 bases not matched to a gene. CDR1 and CDR2 from the germline V gene are LNHDA and SQIVND (reference sequence). DNA for the CDR3: TGTGCCAGTAGTACTCTCCGGGGGGAAGAGACCCAGTACTTC. It specifies CASSTLRGEETQYF.

At least ten counts were recorded for this clonotype. This rearrangement joins TRBV20-1 to TRBJ1-3; 9 bases line up with TRBD1. Germline CDR1 reads DFQATT; CDR2 reads SNEGSKA (reference sequence). Unmatched junction bases numbered 6, after V lost 7 bases and J lost 2 bases. CDR3 size: 14 residues. The CDR3 here is CSGTDRGTGNTIYF. CDR3 coding DNA: TGCAGTGGGACGGACAGGGGAACTGGAAACACCATATATTTT.

This clonotype occurred many times. The chain uses TRBV12-3 or TRBV12-4 and TRBJ1-5; the D is unclear. The CDR3 has 12 residues. Trimming took off 5 bases at V and 3 bases at J, with 5 bases between the two ends. CDR3 sequence: CASSPLNQPQHF. DNA of the CDR3: TGTGCCAGCAGTCCCCTCAATCAGCCCCAGCATTTT.

This clonotype was recorded many times. The chain combines TRBV12-5 with TRBJ2-7, with 8 positions matching TRBD1. The germline CDR1 and CDR2 sequences are LGHNT and FRNRAP. The trim removed 5 bases at V and 4 bases at J, leaving 7 bases unmatched. The CDR3 has 14 residues. CDR3 sequence reads: CASGTTGVEYEQYF. CDR3 sequence (DNA): TGTGCTAGTGGTACGACAGGGGTTGAGTACGAGCAGTACTTC.

The J gene is TRBJ2-7, the V gene TRBV12-3 or TRBV12-4; 10 bases agree with TRBD2. This CDR3 has 14 amino acids. The junction had 4 bases not matched to a gene; V was cut back by 4 bases and J by 4 bases. The CDR3 DNA is TGTGCCAGCAGTTCTAGCGGGAGTATGTACGAGCAGTACTTC. Protein: CASSSSGSMYEQYF.

In its sample, this clonotype was seen a few times. The CDR3 nucleotides read TGTGCCAGCAGTGGACAGGGAGGAGGAGAGACCCAGTACTTC. Its translation is CASSGQGGGETQYF. The chain employs TRBV2 and TRBJ2-5; a weak D match, TRBD1 (7 bases). In germline, CDR1 is SNHLY, CDR2 FYNNEI. The CDR3 length is 14 residues. Trimming removed 4 bases at V and 4 bases at J, with 13 bases between.

There are a few counts of this clonotype. This may stem from a read error, because a much larger clone lies one nucleotide away. The gene calls are TRBV20-1 and TRBJ2-7; 8 positions agree with TRBD2. The CDR3 sequence is 14 residues long. The trim removed 3 bases at V and 6 bases at J, leaving 10 bases unmatched. CDR1 is DFQATT, CDR2 SNEGSKA, per germline (reference sequence). This chain's CDR3 is CSASFRTSPSEQYF. The CDR3 nucleotides are TGCAGTGCTAGTTTCCGGACTAGCCCTTCCGAGCAGTACTTC.

V is TRBV7-9 and J is TRBJ1-1; TRBD1 agrees at 8 bases. The V gene's germline CDR1 is SEHNR and CDR2 FQNEAQ (reference sequence). CDR3 length: 14 amino acids. V trimming: 6 bases; J trimming: 0 bases; junction bases outside the gene matches: 3. CDR3 protein: CASRRQGMNTEAFF. The CDR3 nucleotides read TGTGCCAGCAGACGACAGGGGATGAACACTGAAGCTTTCTTT.

This clonotype appeared many times. With a much larger clone just one base away, this may be a read error. This rearrangement joins TRBV7-2 to TRBJ2-5, with 8 bases lining up with TRBD2. This CDR3 has 15 residues. Germline V gene lookup returns CDR1 SGHTA and CDR2 FQGNSA. This chain's CDR3 is CASSWALSGRETQHF. As DNA, the CDR3 is TGTGCCAGCAGCTGGGCCTTAAGCGGGAGAGAGACCCAGCACTTC.

With regard to this clonotype: The junction does not match germline at one end; this may be a read error. The chain couples TRBV7-9 to TRBJ2-1; possibly TRBD1 for D (6 bases). The CDR3 covers 15 residues. The germline V gene encodes CDR1 SEHNR and CDR2 FQNEAQ (reference sequence). CDR3 nucleotide sequence: TGTGCCAGCAGCTTCGCCGGGGCAGGGGCCAATGAGCAGCTCTTC. It codes for CASSFAGAGANEQLF. The complete variable domain, with remaining parts taken from reference TRBV7-9 and TRBJ2-1, reads DTGVSQNPRHKITKRGQNVTFRCDPISEHNRLYWYRQTLGQGPEFLTYFQNEAQLEKSRLLSDRFSAERPKGSFSTLEIQRTEQGDSAMYLCASSFAGAGANEQLFGPGTRLTVL.

This clonotype showed up just once. The chain uses TRBV20-1 and TRBJ2-6; 7 positions match TRBD1. With V trimmed by 6 bases and J by 4 bases, 9 bases remained unmatched. This CDR3 comprises 15 residues. Germline assignment: CDR1 DFQATT and CDR2 SNEGSKA (reference sequence). The DNA of the CDR3 is TGCAGTGCCCGGAGTACAGGGGCCGGGGCCAACGTCCTGACTTTC. Translating it yields CSARSTGAGANVLTF.

This clonotype has more than one count but fewer than ten. Given a much more abundant clone one base away, this may be a read error. The V call is TRBV11-3, the J call TRBJ2-5, with 7 bases lining up with TRBD2. V was pared by 6 bases and J by 5 bases, with 12 bases of the junction left unmatched. Germline V gene data show CDR1 as SGHNT and CDR2 as YENEEA. This CDR3 is 15 amino acids long. The CDR3 is CASSLGLGSEETQYF. DNA for the CDR3: TGTGCCAGCAGTCTAGGACTAGGGTCGGAGGAGACCCAGTACTTC.

This clonotype was observed at least ten times. This chain joins TRBV6-1 and TRBJ1-6; 10 bases match TRBD1. Germline V lookup: CDR1 MNHNS, CDR2 SASEGT. J gave up 9 bases and V 6 bases, and 5 bases lay outside the gene matches. There are 14 residues in the CDR3. As DNA, the CDR3 is TGTGCCAGCAGCCCGGGACAGGGGATTTCACCCCTCCACTTT. This sequence encodes CASSPGQGISPLHF.

The rearrangement uses TRBV2 and TRBJ2-7; 10 bases line up with TRBD1. V dropped 0 bases and J dropped 3; count of bases not matched to a gene: 2. The germline CDR1 and CDR2 sequences are SNHLY and FYNNEI. The CDR3 length is 15 residues. The CDR3 region has the DNA TGTGCCAGCAGTGAAGCCGGGACAGGGGTCTACGAGCAGTACTTC. It translates to CASSEAGTGVYEQYF.

The chain carries TRBV9 and TRBJ1-1; no definite D call. CDR3 length equals 15 residues. Per the germline V gene, CDR1 is SGDLS and CDR2 is YYNGEE. With 0 bases removed from V and 3 bases from J, the gap between germline ends came to 12 bases. The CDR3 region has the DNA TGTGCCAGCAGCGTAGAGGCAGGCGGCTACACTGAAGCTTTCTTT. Its protein is CASSVEAGGYTEAFF.

With regard to this clonotype: The CDR3 does not end in the conserved phenylalanine or tryptophan, so this is likely a read error. It is unclear where the CDR3 begins or ends on the DNA, so no DNA is shown, and the CDR3 is as TCRdb lists it. The chain links TRBV24-1 to TRBJ1-5. Germline loops: CDR1 KGHDR, CDR2 SFDVKD. Termini included, the CDR3 measures 11 amino acids. CDR3 sequence: CATSLLYPQLL.

Many counts were recorded for this clonotype. This chain uses TRBV19 with TRBJ2-2; tentative D call: TRBD1 (6 bases). The CDR3 is made up of 14 amino acids. CDR1 is LNHDA and CDR2 is SQIVND in the germline V gene (reference sequence). Trimming took 3 bases from V and 5 from J, leaving 10 bases between them. CDR3 in amino acids: CASSIQGRTGELFF. For the CDR3, the DNA is TGTGCCAGTAGTATCCAGGGGCGTACCGGGGAGCTGTTTTTT. The entire variable domain, with the rest obtained from reference TRBV19 and TRBJ2-2, is as follows: DGGITQSPKYLFRKEGQNVTLSCEQNLNHDAMYWYRQDPGQGLRLIYYSQIVNDFQKGDIAEGYSVSREKKESFPLTVTSAQKNPTAFYLCASSIQGRTGELFFGEGSRLTVL.